The next 28 T cell receptor beta chains were all read from a single sample in a study of T cell responses to AZD1222 COVID-19 vaccine (dated by TCRdb to about 2021). The library was made by the immunoSEQ multiplex PCR assay. This is the immuneACCESS table as TCRdb keeps it, with only in-frame sequences that have V and J called. A part of the clones is gone; compared with another copy, unresolved V genes explain less than half, and the rest is unexplained. The sample profile shows 45,000 to 65,000 clones; approximately 88% of them were found once. In total, the top ten clones hold around 15% of the sample. Taken with the paper, the label for time point translates to: baseline before first vaccination. The source material was peripheral blood, sampled on day 0 of AZD1222 vaccination. Every receptor here comes from an adult in good health.

This clone has just a few counts. The V gene is TRBV11-2, the J gene TRBJ2-7; a possible D gene is TRBD2 (6 bases). The CDR3 covers 14 residues. Trimming cost V 1 base and J 4 bases, with 11 bases left between them. Germline values: CDR1 SGHAT, CDR2 FQNNGV. The chain's CDR3 is CASSLAGANYEQYF. In nucleotides, the CDR3 is TGTGCCAGCAGCTTAGCGGGAGCCAATTACGAGCAGTACTTC.

The chain carries TRBV7-2 and TRBJ1-1; 10 nucleotides match TRBD1. Per germline, CDR1 SGHTA and CDR2 FQGNSA. V trimming: 5 bases; J trimming: 3 bases; junction bases outside the gene matches: 15. The CDR3 spans 18 residues. The CDR3 DNA reads as TGTGCCAGCAGCCTCAGACCTCCCGGGACAGGGGCGTACACTGAAGCTTTCTTT. Amino acids: CASSLRPPGTGAYTEAFF.

The rearrangement links TRBV11-3 to TRBJ2-7; a weak D match, TRBD2 (6 bases). Looked up from germline, CDR1 is SGHNT and CDR2 is YENEEA. With 4 bases removed from V and 2 bases from J, the gap between germline ends came to 21 bases. The CDR3 is made up of 17 amino acids. The CDR3 DNA follows: TGTGCCAGCAGCTCGGCCCTTAGGGCGGGGCGCCCCTACGAGCAGTACTTC. This codes for CASSSALRAGRPYEQYF.

The chain links TRBV11-2 to TRBJ2-3; D is unresolved. V was trimmed by 5 bases and J by 3 bases, leaving 6 bases between them. This CDR3 region has 12 residues. CDR1 is SGHAT and CDR2 is FQNNGV in the germline V gene. The CDR3 here is CASSGLTDTQYF. CDR3 DNA: TGTGCCAGCAGCGGCCTGACAGATACGCAGTATTTT. The variable domain in full, completed from reference TRBV11-2 and TRBJ2-3, reads EAGVAQSPRYKIIEKRQSVAFWCNPISGHATLYWYQQILGQGPKLLIQFQNNGVVDDSQLPKDRFSAERLKGVDSTLKIQPAKLEDSAVYLCASSGLTDTQYFGPGTRLTVL.

The V call is TRBV11-3, the J call TRBJ2-2; D possibly matches TRBD1 or TRBD2 (5 bases each). Trimming removed 3 bases at V and 2 bases at J, with 13 bases between. Germline CDR1 SGHNT, CDR2 YENEEA. The CDR3 length is 16 residues. The CDR3 DNA reads TGTGCCAGCAGCTTTTCCGGGACCACTAACACCGGGGAGCTGTTTTTT. Its protein product is CASSFSGTTNTGELFF.

This chain connects TRBV14 to TRBJ1-6; D unresolved. Trimming cost V 1 base and J 6 bases, with 13 bases left between them. The CDR3 consists of 16 residues. The germline CDR1 and CDR2 sequences are SGHDN and FVKESK. The CDR3 nucleotides are TGTGCCAGCAGCCAAGGGACTCCGAGGTTTAATTCACCCCTCCACTTT. Translated: CASSQGTPRFNSPLHF.

The chain has TRBV19 and TRBJ1-5; no reliable D call. V was cut by 7 bases and J by 11 bases, with 18 bases left in between. CDR3 size: 13 residues. Looked up from germline, CDR1 is LNHDA and CDR2 is SQIVND (reference sequence). The CDR3 sequence is CASTPRGGQTQHF. The DNA for the CDR3 is TGTGCCAGTACCCCCCGTGGCGGTCAAACCCAGCATTTT.

V gene TRBV5-6 combines with J gene TRBJ2-7; TRBD1 might be the D (6 bases). CDR1 is SGHDT, CDR2 YYEEEE, per germline. V was pared by 7 bases and J by 0 bases, with 14 bases between. The CDR3 consists of 14 residues. As DNA, the CDR3 is TGTGCCAGCGTCCTTCAGGGACACTCCTACGAGCAGTACTTC. Residues: CASVLQGHSYEQYF.

This chain uses TRBV24-1 with TRBJ2-1, with 10 nucleotides matching TRBD1. The CDR3 spans 15 residues. CDR1 and CDR2 (germline): KGHDR, SFDVKD. With 5 bases clipped from V and 6 bases from J, the junction kept 6 bases outside the gene matches. The CDR3 DNA follows: TGTGCCACCAGTGCCCCGGGACAGGGGAGCAATGAGCAGTTCTTC. As protein: CATSAPGQGSNEQFF.

V usage is TRBV3-1 (or the pseudogene TRBV3-2) and J usage is TRBJ2-1, with D perhaps matching TRBD2 (5 bases). Germline CDR1 reads LGHDT; CDR2 reads YNNKEL (reference sequence). V was shortened by 4 bases and J by 10 bases, with 11 bases between the two germline ends. The CDR3 runs 12 residues. This CDR3 is CASSLIQREQFF. The CDR3 DNA is TGTGCCAGCAGCCTTATACAGCGGGAGCAGTTCTTC.

J is TRBJ1-5 and V is TRBV5-1; D gene unclear. The CDR3 is 13 amino acids. Germline V gene sequence: CDR1 SGHRS, CDR2 YFSETQ. Trimming cost V 4 bases and J 0 bases, with 5 bases left between them. The CDR3 bases are TGCGCCAGCAGCCTGAATAGCAATCAGCCCCAGCATTTT. Translation gives CASSLNSNQPQHF.

The V gene is TRBV5-1, the J gene TRBJ1-2; D may be TRBD1 (6 bases). The CDR3 is 13 amino acids. The V end was cut by 0 bases, the J end by 3 bases, with 6 bases between. CDR1 and CDR2 from the germline V gene are SGHRS and YFSETQ. This CDR3 is CASSLAGDYGYTF. The CDR3 nucleotides read TGCGCCAGCAGCTTGGCAGGGGACTATGGCTACACCTTC.

The chain is built from TRBV7-2 and TRBJ1-2, with D hard to call. The V end lost 5 bases, the J end lost 4 bases, and 11 bases lay between the germline ends. The CDR3 runs to 13 residues. CDR1 is SGHTA and CDR2 is FQGNSA in the germline V gene. This chain's CDR3 is CASSPSGRYGYTF. CDR3 bases: TGTGCCAGCAGCCCCAGTGGACGCTATGGCTACACCTTC.

V gene TRBV21-1 combines with J gene TRBJ2-7. TRBV21-1 is a pseudogene segment. The CDR3 is 10 amino acids. The CDR3 DNA sequence: TGTGCCAGCAGCAAATACGAGCAGTACTTC. Its translation: CASSKYEQYF.

This chain uses TRBV19 with TRBJ1-5; D call uncertain. The CDR3 spans 14 residues. Germline assignment: CDR1 LNHDA and CDR2 SQIVND (reference sequence). Trimming took 3 bases from V and 1 from J, leaving 7 bases between them. DNA of the CDR3: TGTGCCAGTAGTATCGGCCGAAGCAATCAGCCCCAGCATTTT. Encoded protein: CASSIGRSNQPQHF.

The chain joins TRBV27 to TRBJ2-7; 8 bases agree with TRBD2. The CDR3 sequence is 16 residues long. V lost 3 bases and J lost 2; bases outside the gene matches: 9. Per the germline V gene, CDR1 is MNHEY and CDR2 is SMNVEV (reference sequence). This CDR3 is CASSFSRGSGAYEQYF. The CDR3 nucleotides read TGTGCCAGCAGTTTTAGTCGTGGTAGCGGGGCCTACGAGCAGTACTTC.

The chain carries TRBV19 and TRBJ1-2, with D perhaps matching TRBD1 (5 bases). Germline V lookup: CDR1 LNHDA, CDR2 SQIVND (reference sequence). The CDR3 consists of 13 residues. V lost 3 bases and J 4 bases, leaving 9 bases between the germline ends. The CDR3 region is CASSIDSLYGYTF. CDR3 DNA: TGTGCCAGTAGTATCGACAGCCTCTATGGCTACACCTTC.

This clone was observed a few times. This chain links TRBV27 with TRBJ1-4; 11 bases match TRBD1. This CDR3 is built from 13 residues. V gave up 6 bases and J gave up 7 bases; unmatched junction bases: 1. Germline V gene lookup returns CDR1 MNHEY and CDR2 SMNVEV (reference sequence). CDR3 loop: CASRGQGVEKLFF. The CDR3 nucleotides read TGTGCCAGCAGGGGACAGGGGGTTGAAAAACTGTTTTTT.

The V call is TRBV7-3, the J call TRBJ1-1, with TRBD1 as a possible D gene (5 bases). Deletions cut 2 bases from V and 7 bases from J, with 20 bases between. Germline CDR1 SGHTA, CDR2 FQGTGA. This CDR3 has 16 amino acids. The CDR3 DNA reads as TGTGCCAGCAGCTTAGGGGGAAATAAAAAGGAACATGAAGCTTTCTTT. This codes for CASSLGGNKKEHEAFF.

The CDR3 reads CASSQVGGVYGYTF. In DNA form, the CDR3 reads TGTGCCAGCAGCCAAGTAGGAGGGGTTTATGGCTACACCTTC. The chain joins TRBV3-1 (or the pseudogene TRBV3-2) to TRBJ1-2; TRBD1 might be the D (5 bases). Germline-derived CDR1 and CDR2 are LGHDT and YNNKEL (reference sequence). V was trimmed by 1 base and J by 5 bases, leaving 11 bases between them. The CDR3 spans 14 residues.

This rearrangement joins TRBV7-2 to TRBJ2-5; D not certain. V gave up 4 bases and J gave up 3 bases, with 12 bases separating them. This CDR3 spans 14 amino acids. CDR1 is SGHTA, CDR2 FQGNSA, per germline. DNA of the CDR3: TGTGCCAGCAGCTCAACCGGACGGAAAGAGACCCAGTACTTC. This translates into CASSSTGRKETQYF.

This chain connects TRBV5-1 to TRBJ2-5, with 8 bases fitting TRBD2. Germline CDR1 SGHRS, CDR2 YFSETQ. This CDR3 region has 15 residues. The junction had 1 base not matched to a gene; V was cut back by 0 bases and J by 0 bases. In DNA form, the CDR3 reads TGCGCCAGCAGCTTGGTTAGCGGGAACCAAGAGACCCAGTACTTC. Protein: CASSLVSGNQETQYF.

V and J are TRBV5-4 and TRBJ1-4; the D gene is possibly TRBD1 (6 bases). The V gene lost 6 bases and the J gene lost 7 bases, with 16 bases spanning the gap. Per the germline V gene, CDR1 is SGHNT and CDR2 is YYREEE (reference sequence). This CDR3 is built from 14 residues. The CDR3 loop is CASTKGGGGEKLFF. The DNA of the CDR3 is TGTGCCAGCACCAAAGGGGGAGGGGGTGAAAAACTGTTTTTT.

This clone occurred a few times. The V call is TRBV19, the J call TRBJ2-1; the D gene is possibly TRBD2 (5 bases). V shed 0 bases and J shed 3 bases, with 9 bases lying between them. Germline lookup yields CDR1 LNHDA and CDR2 SQIVND (reference sequence). This CDR3 comprises 15 residues. The CDR3 coding sequence is TGTGCCAGTAGTATAGAAGGGAGTTACTACAATGAGCAGTTCTTC. Amino acids: CASSIEGSYYNEQFF.

The chain employs TRBV30 and TRBJ1-2; no firm D call. Germline CDR1 is GTSNPN and CDR2 is SVGIG (reference sequence). V was trimmed by 3 bases and J by 4 bases, leaving 12 bases between them. The CDR3 contains 13 residues. The CDR3 sequence is CAWRKIGTYGYTF. The CDR3 nucleotides are TGTGCCTGGAGAAAGATAGGTACCTATGGCTACACCTTC.

The rearrangement joins TRBV3-1 (or the pseudogene TRBV3-2) to TRBJ1-6; weak D call: TRBD1 (6 bases). This CDR3 comprises 15 residues. CDR1 LGHDT and CDR2 YNNKEL come from the germline V gene (reference sequence). V lost 2 bases to trimming and J lost 7 bases, with 12 bases between them. This chain's CDR3 is CASSQSQGSNSPLHF. In DNA, the CDR3 is TGTGCCAGCAGCCAAAGTCAGGGGAGCAATTCACCCCTCCACTTT.

This clone was detected once. The rearrangement uses TRBV7-2 and TRBJ2-5, with D perhaps matching TRBD1 (5 bases). Trimming took off 5 bases at V and 7 bases at J, with 8 bases between the two ends. This CDR3 contains 11 residues. Germline V gene lookup returns CDR1 SGHTA and CDR2 FQGNSA. CDR3 sequence reads: CASSAQGTQYF. CDR3 coding DNA: TGTGCCAGCAGCGCCCAGGGGACCCAGTACTTC.

This chain uses TRBV6-2 or TRBV6-3 with TRBJ2-5; the match to TRBD2 covers 9 bases. V lost 6 bases to trimming and J lost 4 bases; unmatched junction nucleotides: 9. The CDR3 length is 15 residues. The germline V gene encodes CDR1 MNHEY and CDR2 SVGEGT. This CDR3 reads CASSPRAGGPETQYF. CDR3 sequence (DNA): TGTGCCAGCAGCCCCCGGGCGGGAGGGCCAGAGACCCAGTACTTC.